This T cell receptor (beta chain) came from a study of OX40 agonist ivuxolimab in advanced cancers. Study-level information: From 23 to 79 years was the age range, with a mean of 60 years, and approximately 80% were male.

Study results and caveats: In the 0.1 to 3.0 mg/kg range, CD4+ and CD8+ blood T cells had expanded clonally by week 6.

CDR1 and CDR2 from the germline V gene are SGHRS and YFSETQ. The CDR3 spans 15 residues. Trimming took off 1 base at V and 1 base at J, with 8 bases between the two ends. Sequencing was performed with immunoSEQ multiplex PCR; in TCRdb, only in-frame clones are kept and a portion is missing. In the table there are 35,000 to 40,000 clones, around four fifths of which are singletons. Details on this clone: The target antigen is unknown.

The clonotype was recovered from an adult with an advanced solid tumor such as melanoma, head and neck, liver or kidney cancer. The sequencing here drew on CD4+ or CD8+ T cells sorted from blood, taken in a trial of the OX40 agonist ivuxolimab. The V call is TRBV5-1, the J call TRBJ2-2; D remains unclear. The CDR3 nucleotides read TGCGCCAGCAGCTTGATGAGTAAGAACACCGGGGAGCTGTTTTTT. It yields the protein CASSLMSKNTGELFF.